Reported below is one T cell receptor (beta chain). The sample originates from a study of control samples from healthy donors and cancer patients. Germline CDR1 reads LGHNA; CDR2 reads YNFKEQ. Between the trimmed V and J ends, which lost 3 bases and 0 bases, there was a span of 18 bases. The CDR3 length is 17 residues. Some clones are missing from TCRdb's copy, which holds only in-frame ones; the method was immunoSEQ multiplex PCR. The sample contains approximately 180,000 clones, about 91% of which appear only once. This chain uses TRBV4-2 with TRBJ2-7, with D maybe TRBD2 (6 bases). This sequence originates from a woman aged 40 to 55 in good health. Sequencing was performed on blood. This CDR3 is CASSQDPGLGSSYEQYF. The CDR3, as DNA: TGTGCCAGCAGCCAGGATCCGGGACTGGGGAGCTCCTACGAGCAGTACTTC.